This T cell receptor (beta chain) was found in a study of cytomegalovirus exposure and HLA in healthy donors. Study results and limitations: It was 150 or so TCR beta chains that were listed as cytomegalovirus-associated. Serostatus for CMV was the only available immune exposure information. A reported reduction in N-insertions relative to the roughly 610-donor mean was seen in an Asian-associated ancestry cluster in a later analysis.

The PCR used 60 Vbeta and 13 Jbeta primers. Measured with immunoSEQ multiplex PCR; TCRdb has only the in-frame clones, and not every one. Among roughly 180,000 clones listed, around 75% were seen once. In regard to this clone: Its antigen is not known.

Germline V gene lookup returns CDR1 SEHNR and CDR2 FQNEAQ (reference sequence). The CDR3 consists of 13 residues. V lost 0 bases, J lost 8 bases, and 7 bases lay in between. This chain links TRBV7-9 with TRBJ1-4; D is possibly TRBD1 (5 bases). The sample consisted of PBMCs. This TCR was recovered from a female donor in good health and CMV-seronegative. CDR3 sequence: CASSLASGEKLFF. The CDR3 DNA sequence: TGTGCCAGCAGCTTAGCTTCAGGGGAAAAACTGTTTTTT.